This TCR beta chain was recorded in a study of blood T cell repertoires in COVID-19. Data came from immunoSEQ multiplex PCR; TCRdb stores just in-frame clones and leaves some out. The table lists over 450,000 clones, 70% to 90% of them singletons. V was cut by 6 bases and J by 8 bases, with 16 bases left in between. The CDR3 is made up of 13 amino acids. Germline values: CDR1 SNHLY, CDR2 FYNNEI. The sample comprised peripheral blood. The receptor comes from a woman aged 45-59 years with COVID-19, enrolled during active disease. The chain combines TRBV2 with TRBJ1-1; no clear D gene. The CDR3: CASSYLSEEEAFF. CDR3 in DNA: TGTGCCAGCAGCTACCTGTCGGAGGAGGAAGCTTTCTTT. Full variable domain (missing parts from reference TRBV2 and TRBJ1-1): EPEVTQTPSHQVTQMGQEVILRCVPISNHLYFYWYRQILGQKVEFLVSFYNNEISEKSEIFDDQFSVERPDGSNFTLKIRSTKLEDSAMYFCASSYLSEEEAFFGQGTRLTVV.